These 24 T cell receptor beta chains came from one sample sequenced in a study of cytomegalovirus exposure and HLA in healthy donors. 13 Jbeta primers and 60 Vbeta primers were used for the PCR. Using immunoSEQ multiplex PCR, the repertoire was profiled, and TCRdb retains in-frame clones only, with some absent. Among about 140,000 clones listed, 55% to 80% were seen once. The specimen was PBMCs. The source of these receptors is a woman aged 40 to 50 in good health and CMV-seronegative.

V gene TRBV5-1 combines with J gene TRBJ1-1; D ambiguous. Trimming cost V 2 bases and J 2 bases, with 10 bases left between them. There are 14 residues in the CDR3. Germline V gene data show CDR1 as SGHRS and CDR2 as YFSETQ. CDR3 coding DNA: TGCGCCAGCAGCTTATTACAACCTAACACTGAAGCTTTCTTT. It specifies CASSLLQPNTEAFF.

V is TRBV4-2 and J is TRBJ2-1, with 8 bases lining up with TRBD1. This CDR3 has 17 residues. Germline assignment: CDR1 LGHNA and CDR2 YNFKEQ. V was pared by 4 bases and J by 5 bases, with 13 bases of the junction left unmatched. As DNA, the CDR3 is TGTGCCAGCAGCCGCGGGCAGGGGGCCGGCGGAGACAATGAGCAGTTCTTC. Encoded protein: CASSRGQGAGGDNEQFF.

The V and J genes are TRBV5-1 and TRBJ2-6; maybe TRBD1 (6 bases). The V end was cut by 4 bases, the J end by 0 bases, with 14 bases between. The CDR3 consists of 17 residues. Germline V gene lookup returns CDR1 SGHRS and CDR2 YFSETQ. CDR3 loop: CASSQEIGGSGANVLTF. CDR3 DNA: TGCGCCAGCAGCCAGGAAATAGGGGGCTCTGGGGCCAACGTCCTGACTTTC. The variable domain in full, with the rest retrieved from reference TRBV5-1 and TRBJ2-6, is KAGVTQTPRYLIKTRGQQVTLSCSPISGHRSVSWYQQTPGQGLQFLFEYFSETQRNKGNFPGRFSGRQFSNSRSEMNVSTLELGDSALYLCASSQEIGGSGANVLTFGAGSRLTVL.

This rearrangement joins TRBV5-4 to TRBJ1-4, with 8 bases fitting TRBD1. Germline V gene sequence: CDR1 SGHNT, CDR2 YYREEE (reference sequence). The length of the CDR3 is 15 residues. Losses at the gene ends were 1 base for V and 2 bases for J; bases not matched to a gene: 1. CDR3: CASSLRTGTNEKLFF. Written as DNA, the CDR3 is TGTGCCAGCAGCTTGAGGACAGGGACTAATGAAAAACTGTTTTTT.

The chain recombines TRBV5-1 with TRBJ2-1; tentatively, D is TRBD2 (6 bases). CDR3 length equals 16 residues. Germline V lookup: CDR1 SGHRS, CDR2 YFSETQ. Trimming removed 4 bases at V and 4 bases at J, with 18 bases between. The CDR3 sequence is CASSGTPGLGYNEQFF. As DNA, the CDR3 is TGCGCCAGCAGCGGAACACCGGGACTGGGGTACAATGAGCAGTTCTTC.

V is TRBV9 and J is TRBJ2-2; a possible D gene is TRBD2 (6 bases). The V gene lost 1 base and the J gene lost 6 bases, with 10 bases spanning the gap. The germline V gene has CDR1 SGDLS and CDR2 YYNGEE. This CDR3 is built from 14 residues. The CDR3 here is CASSVQTSAGELFF. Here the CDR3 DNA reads TGTGCCAGCAGCGTACAGACTAGTGCCGGGGAGCTGTTTTTT.

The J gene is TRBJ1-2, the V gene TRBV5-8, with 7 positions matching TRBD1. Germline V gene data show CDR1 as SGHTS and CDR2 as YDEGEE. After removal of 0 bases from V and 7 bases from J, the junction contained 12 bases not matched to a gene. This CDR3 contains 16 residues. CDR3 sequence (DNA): TGTGCCAGCAGCTTGGCCGAGGGTAGGGGGCGTCTTGGCTACACCTTC. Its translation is CASSLAEGRGRLGYTF.

In nucleotides, the CDR3 is TGTGCCAGCAGTTTCCGAGACAGGCCCCTCAACGAGCAGTACTTC. It yields the protein CASSFRDRPLNEQYF. The chain links TRBV6-5 to TRBJ2-7, with D tentatively TRBD1 (6 bases). V shed 4 bases and J shed 5 bases, with 18 bases lying between them. This CDR3 contains 15 residues. Germline V gene lookup returns CDR1 MNHEY and CDR2 SVGAGI.

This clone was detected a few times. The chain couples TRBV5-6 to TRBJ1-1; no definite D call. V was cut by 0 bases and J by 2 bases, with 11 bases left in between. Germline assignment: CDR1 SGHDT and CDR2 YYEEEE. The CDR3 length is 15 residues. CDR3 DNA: TGTGCCAGCAGCTTGGCCGGGAAACTAAACACTGAAGCTTTCTTT. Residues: CASSLAGKLNTEAFF.

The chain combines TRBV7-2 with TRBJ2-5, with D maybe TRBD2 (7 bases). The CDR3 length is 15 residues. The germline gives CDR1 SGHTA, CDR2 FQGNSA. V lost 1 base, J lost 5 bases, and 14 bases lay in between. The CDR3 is CASSLGGAGGETQYF. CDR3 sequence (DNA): TGTGCCAGCAGCTTAGGGGGGGCCGGGGGGGAGACCCAGTACTTC.

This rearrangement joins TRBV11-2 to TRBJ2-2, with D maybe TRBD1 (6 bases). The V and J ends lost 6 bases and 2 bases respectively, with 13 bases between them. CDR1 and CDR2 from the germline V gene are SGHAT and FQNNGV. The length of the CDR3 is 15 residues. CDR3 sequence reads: CASRYPGQNTGELFF. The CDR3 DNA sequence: TGTGCCAGCAGGTACCCGGGACAAAACACCGGGGAGCTGTTTTTT.

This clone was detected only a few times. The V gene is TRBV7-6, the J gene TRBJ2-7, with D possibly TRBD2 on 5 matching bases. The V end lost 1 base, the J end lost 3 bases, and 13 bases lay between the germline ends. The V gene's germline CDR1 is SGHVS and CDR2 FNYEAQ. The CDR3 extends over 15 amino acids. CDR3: CASSLDEGISYEQYF. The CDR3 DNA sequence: TGTGCCAGCAGCTTAGACGAGGGAATAAGCTACGAGCAGTACTTC.

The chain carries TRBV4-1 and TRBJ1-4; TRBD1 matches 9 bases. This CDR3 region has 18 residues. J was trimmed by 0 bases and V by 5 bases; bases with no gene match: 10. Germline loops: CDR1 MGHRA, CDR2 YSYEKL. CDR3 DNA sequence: TGCGCCAGCAGCAACCGGGACAGGGCTTCTTCAACTAATGAAAAACTGTTTTTT. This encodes CASSNRDRASSTNEKLFF.

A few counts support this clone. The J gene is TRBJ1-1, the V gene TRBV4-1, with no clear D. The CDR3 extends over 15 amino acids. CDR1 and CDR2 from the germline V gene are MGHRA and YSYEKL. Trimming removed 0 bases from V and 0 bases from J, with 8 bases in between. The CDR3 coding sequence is TGCGCCAGCAGCCAAGAATTCAGAATGAACACTGAAGCTTTCTTT. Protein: CASSQEFRMNTEAFF.

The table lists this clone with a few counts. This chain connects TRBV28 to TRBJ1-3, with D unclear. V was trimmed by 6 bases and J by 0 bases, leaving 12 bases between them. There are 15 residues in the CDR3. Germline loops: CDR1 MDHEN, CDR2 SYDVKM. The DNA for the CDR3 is TGTGCCAGCAGACCCCAGGTAACCTCTGGAAACACCATATATTTT. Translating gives CASRPQVTSGNTIYF.

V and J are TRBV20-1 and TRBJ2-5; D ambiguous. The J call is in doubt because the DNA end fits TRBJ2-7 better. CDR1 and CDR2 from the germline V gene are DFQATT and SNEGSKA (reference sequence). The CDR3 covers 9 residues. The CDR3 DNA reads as TGCAGTGTGGGCTACGAGCAGTACTTC. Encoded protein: CSVGYEQYF.

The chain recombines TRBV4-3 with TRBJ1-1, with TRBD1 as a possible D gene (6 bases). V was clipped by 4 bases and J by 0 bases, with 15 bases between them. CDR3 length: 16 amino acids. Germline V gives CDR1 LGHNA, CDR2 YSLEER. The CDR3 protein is CASSPYVGHMNTEAFF. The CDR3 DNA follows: TGCGCCAGCAGCCCATACGTGGGACATATGAACACTGAAGCTTTCTTT.

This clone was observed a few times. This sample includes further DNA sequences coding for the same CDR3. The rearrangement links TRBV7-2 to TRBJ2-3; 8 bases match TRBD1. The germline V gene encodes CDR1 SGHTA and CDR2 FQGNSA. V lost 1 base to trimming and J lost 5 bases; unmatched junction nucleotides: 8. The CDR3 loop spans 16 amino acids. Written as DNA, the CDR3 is TGTGCCAGCAGCTTAGTGGGGACAGGCGGAGGAGATACGCAGTATTTT. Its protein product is CASSLVGTGGGDTQYF.

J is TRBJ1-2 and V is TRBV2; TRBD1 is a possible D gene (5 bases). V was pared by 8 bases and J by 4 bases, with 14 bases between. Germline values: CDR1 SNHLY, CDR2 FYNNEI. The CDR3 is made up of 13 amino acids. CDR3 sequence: CASGLRQGYGYTF. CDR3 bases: TGTGCCAGCGGCCTCCGGCAGGGCTATGGCTACACCTTC.

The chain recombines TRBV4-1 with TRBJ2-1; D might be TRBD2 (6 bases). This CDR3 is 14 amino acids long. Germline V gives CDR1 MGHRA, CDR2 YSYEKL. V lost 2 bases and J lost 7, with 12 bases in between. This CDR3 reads CASSQREAGNEQFF. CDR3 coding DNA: TGCGCCAGCAGCCAAAGGGAGGCGGGAAATGAGCAGTTCTTC.

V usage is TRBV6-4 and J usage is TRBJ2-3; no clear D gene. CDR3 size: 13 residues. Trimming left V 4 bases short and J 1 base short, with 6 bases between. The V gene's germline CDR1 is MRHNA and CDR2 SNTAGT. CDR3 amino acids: CASSVTGTDTQYF. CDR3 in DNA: TGTGCCAGCAGTGTTACAGGCACAGATACGCAGTATTTT.

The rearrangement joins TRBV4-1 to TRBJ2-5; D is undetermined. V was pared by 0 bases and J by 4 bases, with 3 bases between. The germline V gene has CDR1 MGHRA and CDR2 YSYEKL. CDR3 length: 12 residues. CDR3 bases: TGCGCCAGCAGCCAAGATCGAGAGACCCAGTACTTC. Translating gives CASSQDRETQYF.

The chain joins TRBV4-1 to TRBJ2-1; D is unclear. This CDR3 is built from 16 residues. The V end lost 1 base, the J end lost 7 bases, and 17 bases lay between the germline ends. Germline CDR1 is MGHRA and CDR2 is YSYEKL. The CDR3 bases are TGCGCCAGCAGCCAAGTTGGGCTCGCCCGGTGGAATGAGCAGTTCTTC. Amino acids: CASSQVGLARWNEQFF.

The CDR3 coding sequence is TGTGCCTGGAGGGGGGAACTACAGGGTCATAATTCACCCCTCCACTTT. Amino acid sequence: CAWRGELQGHNSPLHF. The V gene is TRBV30, the J gene TRBJ1-6; D is possibly TRBD1 (6 bases). Trimming cost V 3 bases and J 5 bases, with 17 bases left between them. Germline V CDR1 and CDR2: GTSNPN, SVGIG (reference sequence). The CDR3 covers 16 residues.